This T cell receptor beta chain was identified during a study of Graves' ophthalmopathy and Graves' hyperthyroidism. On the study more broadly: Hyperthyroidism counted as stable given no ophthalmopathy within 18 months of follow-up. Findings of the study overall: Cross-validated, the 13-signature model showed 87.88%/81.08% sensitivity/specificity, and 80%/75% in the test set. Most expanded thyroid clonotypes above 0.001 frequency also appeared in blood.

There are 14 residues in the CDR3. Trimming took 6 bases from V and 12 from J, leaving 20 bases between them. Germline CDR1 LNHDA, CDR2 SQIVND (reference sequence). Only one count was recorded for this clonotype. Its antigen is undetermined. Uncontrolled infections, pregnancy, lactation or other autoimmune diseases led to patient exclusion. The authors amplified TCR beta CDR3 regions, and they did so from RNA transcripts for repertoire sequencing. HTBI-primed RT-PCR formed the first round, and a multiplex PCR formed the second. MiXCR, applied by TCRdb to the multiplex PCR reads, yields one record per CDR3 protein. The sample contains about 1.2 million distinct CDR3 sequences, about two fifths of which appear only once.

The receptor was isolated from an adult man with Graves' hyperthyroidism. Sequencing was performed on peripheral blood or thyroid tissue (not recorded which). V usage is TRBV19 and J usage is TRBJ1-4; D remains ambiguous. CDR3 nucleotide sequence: TGTGCCAGTAGCAACGCCCGATGGAGCCCAGAACTGTTTTTT. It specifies CASSNARWSPELFF. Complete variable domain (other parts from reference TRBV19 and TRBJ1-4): DGGITQSPKYLFRKEGQNVTLSCEQNLNHDAMYWYRQDPGQGLRLIYYSQIVNDFQKGDIAEGYSVSREKKESFPLTVTSAQKNPTAFYLCASSNARWSPELFFGSGTQLSVL.